The clone carrying this T cell receptor beta chain was counted a single time. Its antigen is unknown. J lost 1 base, V lost 3 bases, and 3 bases had no gene match. CDR1 and CDR2 from the germline V gene are MNHNS and SASEGT. The CDR3 runs to 15 residues. Profiling relied on immunoSEQ multiplex PCR, and the TCRdb table lists in-frame clones only, not all of them. The sample lists 90,000 to 100,000 clones, approximately 86% occurring once. These data come from a study of OX40 agonist ivuxolimab in advanced cancers. Study results and limitations: Among the nonresponders, some also had low normalized T-cell clonal expansion.

This TCR came from an adult with an advanced solid tumor such as melanoma, head and neck, liver or kidney cancer. The rearrangement links TRBV6-1 to TRBJ1-1; 9 positions match TRBD1. The source material was CD4+ or CD8+ T cells sorted from blood, sampled in a trial of the OX40 agonist ivuxolimab. The CDR3 loop is CASSELTGGNTEAFF. The CDR3 nucleotides read TGTGCCAGCAGTGAGTTGACAGGGGGGAACACTGAAGCTTTCTTT.